Listed below are T cell receptor beta chains from one sample, sequenced in a study of graft-versus-host responses after intestinal transplantation. Sequencing used immunoSEQ multiplex PCR; TCRdb keeps in-frame clones, though not all of them. The sample contains under 7,000 clones, under 80% of which appear only once. Sequencing was performed on ileum tissue, taken just over 230 days after intestinal transplant. Every receptor here comes from a human patient who received an intestinal transplant, so some T cells may come from the graft donor. CDR3s include the opening cysteine and the closing phenylalanine or tryptophan. D genes are given only for firm matches. Clone size, where shown, is once, few, many, or a class for clones that have expanded.

d_gene,abundance,j_gene,v_gene,CDR3nt,CDR3aa
NA,NA,TRBJ1-4,TRBV5-4,TGTGCCAGCAGCTTGACAGATGCAACTAATGAAAAACTGTTTTTT,CASSLTDATNEKLFF
NA,NA,TRBJ1-6,TRBV6-9,TGTGCCAGCAGTCGAACGGGGCAGACATATAATTCACCCCTCCACTTT,CASSRTGQTYNSPLHF
TRBD1,NA,TRBJ1-2,TRBV28,TGTGCCAGCAGTCCAAACCTTGGACAGGGCGGATTGGGCTACACCTTC,CASSPNLGQGGLGYTF
NA,once,TRBJ2-3,TRBV28,TGTGCCAGCACCTCGGGACGCGTCGTTTACACAGATACGCAGTATTTT,CASTSGRVVYTDTQYF
NA,NA,TRBJ1-6,TRBV2,TGTGCCAGCCGTACTTACTCACACTTAAGTTCACCCCTCCACTTT,CASRTYSHLSSPLHF
NA,NA,TRBJ2-7,TRBV10-3,TGTGCCATCAAGGGTGGCCGCTCCTACGAGCAGTACTTC,CAIKGGRSYEQYF
NA,NA,TRBJ2-7,TRBV29-1,TGCAGCGTTGTTGGACAAGGAGGCGAGCAGTACTTC,CSVVGQGGEQYF
NA,NA,TRBJ2-2,TRBV4-2,TGTGCCAGCAGCCAAGGAGTCTTAGACACCGGGGAGCTGTTTTTT,CASSQGVLDTGELFF
NA,NA,TRBJ1-2,TRBV5-1,TGCGCCAGCAGGCCCCTCGGGGCCGGCGCCACCTTC,CASRPLGAGATF
TRBD1,few,TRBJ1-6,TRBV5-1,TGCGCCAGCGGTCCGGGACAGGGTCCCCCAAATTCACCCCTCCACTTT,CASGPGQGPPNSPLHF
NA,NA,TRBJ2-3,TRBV4-2,TGTGCCAGCAGCCAACATGATGGCGGGGCGACCACAAATACGCAGTATTTT,CASSQHDGGATTNTQYF
TRBD2,NA,TRBJ2-1,TRBV6-9,TGTGCCAGCAGTTACTCAAGCGGGGTCTCCTACAATGAGCAGTTCTTC,CASSYSSGVSYNEQFF
TRBD1,few,TRBJ2-7,TRBV5-4,TGTGCCAGCAGCCCGCGGACAGGGGGGGGCGAGCAGTACTTC,CASSPRTGGGEQYF
TRBD2,NA,TRBJ2-3,TRBV15,TGTGCCACCAGCAGGGATTGGCCTAGCGGGGGGTTGACAGATACGCAGTATTTT,CATSRDWPSGGLTDTQYF
NA,few,TRBJ1-1,TRBV7-9,TGTGCCAGCAGCTTAGCGACTCTGGGACAGAACACTGAAGCTTTCTTT,CASSLATLGQNTEAFF
NA,NA,TRBJ1-1,TRBV7-3,TGTGCCAGCAGCTTAAACCGGGGATCGAACACTGAAGCTTTCTTT,CASSLNRGSNTEAFF